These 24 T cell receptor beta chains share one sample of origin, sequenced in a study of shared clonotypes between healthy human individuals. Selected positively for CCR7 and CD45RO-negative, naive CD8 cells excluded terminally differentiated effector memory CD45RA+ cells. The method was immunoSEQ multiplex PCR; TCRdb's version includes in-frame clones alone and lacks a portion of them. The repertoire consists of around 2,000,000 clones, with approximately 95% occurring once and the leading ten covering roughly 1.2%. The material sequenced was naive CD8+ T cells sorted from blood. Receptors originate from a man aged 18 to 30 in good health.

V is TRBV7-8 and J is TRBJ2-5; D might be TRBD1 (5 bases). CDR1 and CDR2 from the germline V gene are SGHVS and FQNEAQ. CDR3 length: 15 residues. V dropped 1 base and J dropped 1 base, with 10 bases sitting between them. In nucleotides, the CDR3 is TGTGCCAGCAGCTTAGTGCCTGGGGCCCAAGAGACCCAGTACTTC. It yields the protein CASSLVPGAQETQYF.

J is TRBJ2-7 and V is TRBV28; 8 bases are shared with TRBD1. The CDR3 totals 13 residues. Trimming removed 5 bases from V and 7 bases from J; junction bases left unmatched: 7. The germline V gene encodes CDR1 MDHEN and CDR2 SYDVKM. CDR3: CASSPGQGSEQYF. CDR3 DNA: TGTGCCAGCAGTCCCGGACAGGGATCGGAGCAGTACTTC.

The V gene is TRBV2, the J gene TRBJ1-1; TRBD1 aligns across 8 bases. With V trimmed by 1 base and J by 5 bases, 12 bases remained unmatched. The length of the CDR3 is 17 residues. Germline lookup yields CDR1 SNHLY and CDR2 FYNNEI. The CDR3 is CASSEGVAGGEGTEAFF. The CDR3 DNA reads TGTGCCAGCAGTGAAGGAGTAGCAGGGGGCGAGGGTACTGAAGCTTTCTTT.

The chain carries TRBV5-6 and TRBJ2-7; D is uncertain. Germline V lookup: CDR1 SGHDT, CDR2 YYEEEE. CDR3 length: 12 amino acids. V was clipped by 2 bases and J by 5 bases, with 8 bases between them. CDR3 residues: CASSLSIHEQYF. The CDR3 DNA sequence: TGTGCCAGCAGCTTATCCATCCACGAGCAGTACTTC.

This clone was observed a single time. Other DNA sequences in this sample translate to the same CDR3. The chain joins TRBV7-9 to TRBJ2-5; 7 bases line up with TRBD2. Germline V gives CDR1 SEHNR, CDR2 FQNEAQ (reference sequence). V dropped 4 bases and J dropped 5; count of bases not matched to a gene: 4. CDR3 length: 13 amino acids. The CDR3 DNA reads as TGTGCCAGCAGCTCCGGCGGGGGTGAGACCCAGTACTTC. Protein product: CASSSGGGETQYF.

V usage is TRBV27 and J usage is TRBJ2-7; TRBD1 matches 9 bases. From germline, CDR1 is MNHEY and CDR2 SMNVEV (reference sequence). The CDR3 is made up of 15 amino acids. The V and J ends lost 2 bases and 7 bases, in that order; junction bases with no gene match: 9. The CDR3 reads CASSLASGQGWEQYF. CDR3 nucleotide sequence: TGTGCCAGCAGTTTAGCCTCCGGACAGGGGTGGGAGCAGTACTTC.

CDR3 coding DNA: TGTGCCAGCAGCGTAGAAGAGGGCAGGCTCTGGCCCCTCCACTTT. This gives the protein CASSVEEGRLWPLHF. The rearrangement links TRBV9 to TRBJ1-6; D unresolved. CDR1 is SGDLS, CDR2 YYNGEE, per germline. The CDR3 is made up of 15 amino acids. Trimming removed 0 bases from V and 13 bases from J, with 17 bases in between.

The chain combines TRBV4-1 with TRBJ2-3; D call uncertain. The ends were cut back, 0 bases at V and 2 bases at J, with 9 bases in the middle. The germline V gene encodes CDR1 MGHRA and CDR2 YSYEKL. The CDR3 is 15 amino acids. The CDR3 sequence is CASSQDPGLTDTQYF. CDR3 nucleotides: TGCGCCAGCAGCCAAGACCCGGGCCTCACAGATACGCAGTATTTT.

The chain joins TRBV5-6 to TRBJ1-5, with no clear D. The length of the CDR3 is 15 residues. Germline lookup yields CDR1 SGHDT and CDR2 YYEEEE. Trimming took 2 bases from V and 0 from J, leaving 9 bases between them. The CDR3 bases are TGTGCCAGCAGCTTAGGAGGGATTAGCAATCAGCCCCAGCATTTT. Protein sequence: CASSLGGISNQPQHF. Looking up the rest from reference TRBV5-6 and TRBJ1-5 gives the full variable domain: DAGVTQSPTHLIKTRGQQVTLRCSPKSGHDTVSWYQQALGQGPQFIFQYYEEEERQRGNFPDRFSGHQFPNYSSELNVNALLLGDSALYLCASSLGGISNQPQHFGDGTRLSIL.

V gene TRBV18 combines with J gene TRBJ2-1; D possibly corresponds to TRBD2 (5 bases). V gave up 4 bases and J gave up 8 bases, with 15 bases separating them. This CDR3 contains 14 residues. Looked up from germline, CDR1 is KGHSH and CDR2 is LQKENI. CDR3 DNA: TGTGCCAGCTCACTAGGACTGTTTGGGGATGAGCAGTTCTTC. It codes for CASSLGLFGDEQFF.

The CDR3: CASSFFGGGGNYGYTF. The CDR3 coding sequence is TGTGCCAGCAGTTTTTTCGGAGGAGGGGGCAACTATGGCTACACCTTC. The chain links TRBV27 to TRBJ1-2, with 7 bases identical to TRBD1. The germline gives CDR1 MNHEY, CDR2 SMNVEV (reference sequence). Unmatched junction bases numbered 9, after V lost 3 bases and J lost 2 bases. The CDR3 sequence is 16 residues long.

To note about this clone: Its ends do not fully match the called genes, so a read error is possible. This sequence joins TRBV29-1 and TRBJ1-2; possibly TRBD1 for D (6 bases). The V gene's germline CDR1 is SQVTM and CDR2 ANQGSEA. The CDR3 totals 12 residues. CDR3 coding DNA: TGCAGCGTTGAAGCCCTTACCCCGGGGGCCGTCTTC. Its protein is CSVEALTPGAVF.

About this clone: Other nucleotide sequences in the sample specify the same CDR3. This CDR3 is CASSLGATDTQYF. CDR3 DNA sequence: TGTGCCAGCAGTTTGGGCGCGACAGATACGCAGTATTTT. The gene calls are TRBV28 and TRBJ2-3; D is undetermined. The V gene's germline CDR1 is MDHEN and CDR2 SYDVKM. This CDR3 spans 13 amino acids. The V gene lost 3 bases and the J gene lost 3 bases, with 7 bases spanning the gap.

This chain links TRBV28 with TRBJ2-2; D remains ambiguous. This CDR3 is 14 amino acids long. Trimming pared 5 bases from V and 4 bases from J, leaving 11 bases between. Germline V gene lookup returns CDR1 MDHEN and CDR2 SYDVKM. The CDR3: CASSAGSGTGELFF. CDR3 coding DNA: TGTGCCAGCAGTGCCGGCAGTGGCACCGGGGAGCTGTTTTTT.

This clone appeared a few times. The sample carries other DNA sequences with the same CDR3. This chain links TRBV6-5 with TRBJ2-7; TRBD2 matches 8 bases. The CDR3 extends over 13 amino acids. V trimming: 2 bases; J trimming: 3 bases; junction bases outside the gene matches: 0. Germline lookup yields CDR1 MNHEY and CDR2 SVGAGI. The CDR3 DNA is TGTGCCAGCAGTTACCGGGGGGGCTACGAGCAGTACTTC. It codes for CASSYRGGYEQYF.

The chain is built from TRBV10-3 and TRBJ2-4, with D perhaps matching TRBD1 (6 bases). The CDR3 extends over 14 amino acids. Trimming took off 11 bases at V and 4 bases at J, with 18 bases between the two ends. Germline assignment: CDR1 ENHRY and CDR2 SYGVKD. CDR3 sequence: CAFSRAGTKNIQYF. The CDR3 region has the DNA TGTGCCTTCTCTCGGGCCGGGACAAAAAACATTCAGTACTTC.

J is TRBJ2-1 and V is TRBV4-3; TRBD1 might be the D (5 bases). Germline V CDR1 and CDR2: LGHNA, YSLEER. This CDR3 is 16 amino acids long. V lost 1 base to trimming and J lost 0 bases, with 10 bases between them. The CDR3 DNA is TGCGCCAGCAGCCAAGTGGGGCCGGCCTCCTACAATGAGCAGTTCTTC. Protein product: CASSQVGPASYNEQFF.

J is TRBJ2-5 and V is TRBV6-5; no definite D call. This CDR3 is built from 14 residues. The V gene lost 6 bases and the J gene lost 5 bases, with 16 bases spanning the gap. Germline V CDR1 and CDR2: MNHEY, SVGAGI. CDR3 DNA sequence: TGTGCCAGCAGCTCGGTCCCATTTGGGGAGACCCAGTACTTC. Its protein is CASSSVPFGETQYF.

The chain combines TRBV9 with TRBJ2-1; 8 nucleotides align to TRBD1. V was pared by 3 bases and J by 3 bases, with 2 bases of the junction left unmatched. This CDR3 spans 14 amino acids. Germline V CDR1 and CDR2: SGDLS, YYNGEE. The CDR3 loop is CASSDTGGYNEQFF. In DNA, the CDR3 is TGTGCCAGCAGCGATACAGGGGGCTACAATGAGCAGTTCTTC.

CDR3 sequence: CASSLFTAGVDTQYF. The DNA for the CDR3 is TGTGCCAGCAGCTTATTTACAGCGGGGGTGGATACGCAGTATTTT. The genes are TRBV7-9 and TRBJ2-3; 8 nucleotides agree with TRBD2. Unmatched junction bases numbered 7, after V lost 2 bases and J lost 6 bases. The CDR3 contains 15 residues. Germline V gene sequence: CDR1 SEHNR, CDR2 FQNEAQ (reference sequence). Full variable domain (remainder filled in from reference TRBV7-9 and TRBJ2-3): DTGVSQNPRHKITKRGQNVTFRCDPISEHNRLYWYRQTLGQGPEFLTYFQNEAQLEKSRLLSDRFSAERPKGSFSTLEIQRTEQGDSAMYLCASSLFTAGVDTQYFGPGTRLTVL.

The CDR3 bases are TGCGCCAGCAGCTTGGAGGGTGGCGGGGAGCTGTTTTTT. The encoded protein is CASSLEGGGELFF. The rearrangement links TRBV5-1 to TRBJ2-2; no definite D call. V was clipped by 0 bases and J by 7 bases, with 7 bases between them. The CDR3 covers 13 residues. Germline lookup yields CDR1 SGHRS and CDR2 YFSETQ.

The CDR3 DNA reads TGCGCCAGCAGCCGCGCTTTGAATGAGCAGTTCTTC. Translating gives CASSRALNEQFF. This sequence joins TRBV4-1 and TRBJ2-1; D is unclear. Germline V gives CDR1 MGHRA, CDR2 YSYEKL. V was clipped by 4 bases and J by 7 bases, with 8 bases between them. The CDR3 runs 12 residues.

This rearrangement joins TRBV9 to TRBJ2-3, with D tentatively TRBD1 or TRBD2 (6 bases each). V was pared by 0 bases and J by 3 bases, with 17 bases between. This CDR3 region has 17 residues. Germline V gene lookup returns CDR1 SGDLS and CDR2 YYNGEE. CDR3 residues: CASSVGGGSGLTDTQYF. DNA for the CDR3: TGTGCCAGCAGCGTAGGAGGGGGTAGCGGCCTAACAGATACGCAGTATTTT. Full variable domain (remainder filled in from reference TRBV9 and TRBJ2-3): DSGVTQTPKHLITATGQRVTLRCSPRSGDLSVYWYQQSLDQGLQFLIQYYNGEERAKGNILERFSAQQFPDLHSELNLSSLELGDSALYFCASSVGGGSGLTDTQYFGPGTRLTVL.

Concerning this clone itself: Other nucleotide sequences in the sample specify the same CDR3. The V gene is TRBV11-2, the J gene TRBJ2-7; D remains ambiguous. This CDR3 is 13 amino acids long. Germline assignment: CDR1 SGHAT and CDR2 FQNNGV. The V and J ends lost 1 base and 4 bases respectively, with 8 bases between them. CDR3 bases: TGTGCCAGCAGCTTAGTAGGCGATTACGAGCAGTACTTC. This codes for CASSLVGDYEQYF. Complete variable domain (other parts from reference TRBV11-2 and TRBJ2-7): EAGVAQSPRYKIIEKRQSVAFWCNPISGHATLYWYQQILGQGPKLLIQFQNNGVVDDSQLPKDRFSAERLKGVDSTLKIQPAKLEDSAVYLCASSLVGDYEQYFGPGTRLTVT.